Listed here are 6 T cell receptor beta chains from one sample, sequenced in a study of blood T cell repertoires in COVID-19. Only in-frame clones appear in the TCRdb table, and some are missing; sequencing was by immunoSEQ multiplex PCR. The sample contains 120,000 or so clones, roughly 90% of which appear only once. The sequencing sample was made of peripheral blood. The receptors were sampled from a man between 60 and 75 years old with COVID-19, enrolled during active disease.

The chain uses TRBV29-1 and TRBJ2-7; 7 bases fit TRBD1. Germline V lookup: CDR1 SQVTM, CDR2 ANQGSEA. The CDR3 sequence is 13 residues long. Trimming cost V 5 bases and J 0 bases; bases outside gene matches: 4. This chain's CDR3 is CSVIRDSSYEQYF. The CDR3 DNA sequence: TGCAGCGTTATCCGGGACAGCTCCTACGAGCAGTACTTC.

The CDR3 region is CASSRTVSSYNEQFF. The DNA for the CDR3 is TGTGCCAGCAGCCGGACAGTAAGCTCCTACAATGAGCAGTTCTTC. The V call is TRBV5-4, the J call TRBJ2-1; D is perhaps TRBD1 (6 bases). The CDR3 loop spans 15 amino acids. CDR1 is SGHNT and CDR2 is YYREEE in the germline V gene (reference sequence). The V gene lost 4 bases and the J gene lost 0 bases, with 11 bases spanning the gap.

This chain's CDR3 is CASSLDRAAEAFF. CDR3 nucleotide sequence: TGTGCCAGCAGCTTAGACAGGGCTGCTGAAGCTTTCTTT. V is TRBV11-2 and J is TRBJ1-1, with D perhaps matching TRBD1 (5 bases). CDR3 length: 13 amino acids. CDR1 SGHAT and CDR2 FQNNGV come from the germline V gene. Trimming left V 0 bases short and J 6 bases short, with 8 bases between.

The chain joins TRBV3-1 (or the pseudogene TRBV3-2) to TRBJ2-5; 9 nucleotides align to TRBD2. Germline V gives CDR1 LGHDT, CDR2 YNNKEL (reference sequence). V lost 5 bases, J lost 7 bases, and 11 bases stayed unmatched. This CDR3 spans 15 amino acids. CDR3 nucleotide sequence: TGTGCCAGCAGCAAGGCTAGCGGGAATTCGCGGACCCAGTACTTC. Its protein is CASSKASGNSRTQYF.

V and J are TRBV15 and TRBJ2-6; TRBD1 matches 7 bases. Germline CDR1 is LNHNV and CDR2 is YYDKDF (reference sequence). The CDR3 consists of 17 residues. With 1 base clipped from V and 3 bases from J, the junction kept 6 bases outside the gene matches. DNA of the CDR3: TGTGCCACCAGCAGAGCCGACAGGGTAGATGGGGCCAACGTCCTGACTTTC. Translating gives CATSRADRVDGANVLTF.

The chain recombines TRBV18 with TRBJ2-7; TRBD1 agrees at 8 bases. This CDR3 contains 13 residues. Germline V gene data show CDR1 as KGHSH and CDR2 as LQKENI. J lost 3 bases, V lost 8 bases, and 6 bases had no gene match. The CDR3 DNA sequence: TGTGCCAGCACCCGGGACAGGCACTACGAGCAGTACTTC. This sequence encodes CASTRDRHYEQYF.